A single sample is the source of the 19 T cell receptor beta chains below, sequenced in a study of graft-versus-host responses after intestinal transplantation. For these TCRs, the target antigens are not known. Data came from immunoSEQ multiplex PCR; TCRdb stores just in-frame clones and leaves some out. The profile shows fewer than 120,000 clones, roughly 95% of them singletons. The sequenced sample was unstimulated CD8+ T cells sorted from spleen or lymph node cells, obtained before intestinal transplant. The receptors shown here come from a human donor who received an intestinal transplant.

CDR3 DNA sequence: TGTGCCAGCTCACCAGGGACAAGTTCCTACGAGCAGTACTTC. Translation: CASSPGTSSYEQYF. J is TRBJ2-7 and V is TRBV18; possibly TRBD1 for D (6 bases). Germline CDR1 is KGHSH and CDR2 is LQKENI. With 2 bases removed from V and 1 base from J, the gap between germline ends came to 9 bases. The CDR3 contains 14 residues.

The J gene is TRBJ2-7, the V gene TRBV9, with D possibly matching TRBD2 (6 bases). Germline assignment: CDR1 SGDLS and CDR2 YYNGEE. Trimming removed 2 bases at V and 2 bases at J, with 11 bases between. CDR3 length equals 14 residues. The CDR3 here is CASSVRDFPYEQYF. CDR3 nucleotide sequence: TGTGCCAGCAGCGTCCGGGACTTTCCCTACGAGCAGTACTTC. The full variable domain, rest sourced from reference TRBV9 and TRBJ2-7, is DSGVTQTPKHLITATGQRVTLRCSPRSGDLSVYWYQQSLDQGLQFLIQYYNGEERAKGNILERFSAQQFPDLHSELNLSSLELGDSALYFCASSVRDFPYEQYFGPGTRLTVT.

This clone was observed once. The chain carries TRBV4-1 and TRBJ2-5, with 9 bases matching TRBD1. The J call may not be correct, given that the DNA end is closer to TRBJ2-7. The germline gives CDR1 MGHRA, CDR2 YSYEKL. The CDR3 covers 15 residues. CDR3 in DNA: TGCGCCAGCAGCCCGGCGCCGGGACAGGGCTACGAGCAGTACTTC. This sequence encodes CASSPAPGQGYEQYF.

This clone appeared once. The chain links TRBV5-8 to TRBJ2-1; D call uncertain. Germline loops: CDR1 SGHTS, CDR2 YDEGEE. V was pared by 5 bases and J by 0 bases, with 15 bases between. The CDR3 is 16 amino acids. The CDR3 nucleotides read TGTGCCAGCAGTTCTTTGACACGCCCCTCCTACAATGAGCAGTTCTTC. It codes for CASSSLTRPSYNEQFF.

The chain employs TRBV4-1 and TRBJ1-2; D may be TRBD1 (5 bases). Germline values: CDR1 MGHRA, CDR2 YSYEKL. V gave up 10 bases and J gave up 9 bases, with 18 bases separating them. CDR3 length: 12 amino acids. The chain's CDR3 is CATRDSEGSYTF. The CDR3 coding sequence is TGCGCCACTCGGGATTCGGAGGGGAGCTACACCTTC.

The rearrangement joins TRBV7-9 to TRBJ2-2; 7 nucleotides match TRBD1. The junction had 2 bases not matched to a gene; V was cut back by 1 base and J by 3 bases. Per germline, CDR1 SEHNR and CDR2 FQNEAQ (reference sequence). The CDR3 covers 15 residues. The chain's CDR3 is CASSLGQGYTGELFF. The CDR3 DNA follows: TGTGCCAGCAGCTTAGGACAGGGCTACACCGGGGAGCTGTTTTTT.

This clone was seen only once. The chain combines TRBV2 with TRBJ2-7; unclear D gene. The germline V gene has CDR1 SNHLY and CDR2 FYNNEI. The CDR3 runs 12 residues. Trimming pared 5 bases from V and 3 bases from J, leaving 8 bases between. DNA for the CDR3: TGTGCCAGCAGTCCCCTTCTCTACGAGCAGTACTTC. Its protein is CASSPLLYEQYF.

V usage is TRBV27 and J usage is TRBJ2-2; TRBD1 or TRBD2 may be the D gene (5 bases each). Trimming left V 2 bases short and J 2 bases short, with 6 bases between. The germline CDR1 and CDR2 sequences are MNHEY and SMNVEV (reference sequence). The CDR3 totals 14 residues. In DNA, the CDR3 is TGTGCCAGCAGTTTAGGGGACAACACCGGGGAGCTGTTTTTT. Its protein is CASSLGDNTGELFF.

The chain recombines TRBV11-2 with TRBJ2-7, with D possibly matching TRBD2 (6 bases). The V gene's germline CDR1 is SGHAT and CDR2 FQNNGV. This CDR3 has 14 amino acids. Trimming cost V 6 bases and J 4 bases, with 16 bases left between them. The CDR3 region is CASRPGGSSYEQYF. Written as DNA, the CDR3 is TGTGCCAGCAGGCCAGGAGGGAGTTCGTACGAGCAGTACTTC.

The rearrangement links TRBV6-1 to TRBJ1-5, with D uncertain. The length of the CDR3 is 16 residues. CDR1 and CDR2 (germline): MNHNS, SASEGT. V lost 1 base and J 0 bases, leaving 10 bases between the germline ends. CDR3 bases: TGTGCCAGCAGTGAAGGCCAGTATTATAGCAATCAGCCCCAGCATTTT. Protein product: CASSEGQYYSNQPQHF.

This chain uses TRBV10-1 with TRBJ2-7; 7 bases match TRBD1. Germline loops: CDR1 WNHNN, CDR2 SYGVQD (reference sequence). The V segment lost 7 bases and the J segment 6 bases; nucleotides outside the gene matches: 12. This CDR3 comprises 14 residues. The CDR3 here is CASTQDRFGSEQYF. CDR3 DNA: TGCGCCAGCACTCAGGACAGGTTTGGTTCCGAGCAGTACTTC.

The CDR3 reads CARLDSLSPYEQYF. CDR3 nucleotides: TGTGCCAGGCTAGACAGTCTGTCCCCCTACGAGCAGTACTTC. V usage is TRBV5-4 and J usage is TRBJ2-5; the D gene is possibly TRBD1 (5 bases). TRBJ2-7 explains the end of the DNA better; the J call may be wrong. Germline loops: CDR1 SGHNT, CDR2 YYREEE (reference sequence). The CDR3 spans 14 residues.

CDR3 in amino acids: CASRGGVGPTEQYF. The CDR3 coding sequence is TGTGCCAGCAGGGGGGGTGTTGGCCCTACCGAGCAGTACTTC. The V and J genes are TRBV28 and TRBJ2-5; possibly TRBD2 for D (6 bases). The closer fit of TRBJ2-7 to the DNA end suggests the J call may be wrong. The CDR3 is 14 residues long. Germline-derived CDR1 and CDR2 are MDHEN and SYDVKM.

The genes are TRBV9 and TRBJ2-7, with TRBD2 as a possible D gene (6 bases). Germline-derived CDR1 and CDR2 are SGDLS and YYNGEE. Trimming removed 5 bases from V and 0 bases from J, with 21 bases in between. There are 17 residues in the CDR3. CDR3 residues: CASSLTGAGRASYEQYF. For the CDR3, the DNA is TGTGCCAGCAGTTTAACCGGGGCGGGGCGGGCCTCCTACGAGCAGTACTTC.

The chain uses TRBV30 and TRBJ1-2, with D perhaps matching TRBD1 (6 bases). Germline lookup yields CDR1 GTSNPN and CDR2 SVGIG (reference sequence). Trimming took 8 bases from V and 0 from J, leaving 13 bases between them. The CDR3 is 13 amino acids. This chain's CDR3 is CAAQGHSNYGYTF. The DNA for the CDR3 is TGTGCCGCGCAGGGGCACTCTAACTATGGCTACACCTTC.

The gene calls are TRBV11-2 and TRBJ2-7, with D possibly being TRBD2 (7 bases). The V end lost 2 bases, the J end lost 3 bases, and 14 bases lay between the germline ends. Germline CDR1 and CDR2: SGHAT and FQNNGV. The CDR3 extends over 15 amino acids. CDR3 loop: CASSLTGGPYYEQYF. The CDR3 region has the DNA TGTGCCAGCAGCTTAACGGGGGGCCCCTACTACGAGCAGTACTTC.

The genes are TRBV7-2 and TRBJ2-5, with TRBD2 as a possible D gene (5 bases). The CDR3 is 17 amino acids. CDR1 is SGHTA, CDR2 FQGNSA, per germline. Trimming pared 2 bases from V and 5 bases from J, leaving 21 bases between. The CDR3 spells CASSLPEIWTSEETQYF. As DNA, the CDR3 is TGTGCCAGCAGCTTACCGGAAATTTGGACTTCGGAGGAGACCCAGTACTTC.

This sequence joins TRBV18 and TRBJ2-7; TRBD1 is a possible D gene (6 bases). Germline V CDR1 and CDR2: KGHSH, LQKENI. This CDR3 region has 15 residues. Deletions cut 2 bases from V and 0 bases from J, with 11 bases between. CDR3 nucleotide sequence: TGTGCCAGCTCACCAGGACAGCCCAGCTCCTACGAGCAGTACTTC. Amino acid sequence: CASSPGQPSSYEQYF.

The chain employs TRBV19 and TRBJ2-5, with 8 bases lining up with TRBD1. This CDR3 is 16 amino acids long. V shed 0 bases, J shed 2 bases, and the junction held 5 bases outside the gene matches. Germline V gene data show CDR1 as LNHDA and CDR2 as SQIVND (reference sequence). This CDR3 reads CASSIEGDRRQETQYF. The CDR3, as DNA: TGTGCCAGTAGTATAGAGGGGGACAGGCGTCAAGAGACCCAGTACTTC.